The sequence of this TCR beta chain was determined in a study of cytomegalovirus exposure and HLA in healthy donors (dated by TCRdb to the late 2010s). Context from the whole study: An earlier analysis of about 530 of the donors reported around 280 Gb of sequence data and about 120 million unique TCR beta sequences obtained from around 190 million T cells. In addition to the first cohort of 666 subjects, a separate validation cohort of 120 different subjects was used. The T cell repertoires of around 730 subjects were profiled by immunosequencing and related to cytomegalovirus serostatus. Donor age, sex, ethnicity and CMV serostatus were collected together with the repertoire data. Across about 380 genotyped donors of the cohort, an average of about 240,000 unique TCR beta nucleotide sequences per donor were sequenced, and about a sixth of those sequences were non-productive. The study aimed to test whether signatures of past pathogen exposure could be identified by cataloging public T cell receptors. The genetic ancestry cluster associated with self-reported Caucasian donors included 80% to 90% of the 300 to 400 genotyped donors. In a later genetic analysis, genome-wide SNP genotypes for about three fifths of the roughly 670 donors were used, and that subset was treated as a discovery cohort. Typing coverage varied by locus: roughly 629-640 donors for A, B, C, DRB1 and DQB1; roughly 520 for DQA1; about 600 for DPA1; 450 to 480 for DPB1. An earlier analysis of 500 to 650 of the donors applied high-throughput TCR beta sequencing to assess whether each TCR beta V gene segment acted as functional or pseudogenic. HLA typing included class I and class II loci at four-digit resolution. High-throughput TCR immunosequencing, statistical association of individual TCRs with disease status, and machine learning were combined to predict cytomegalovirus infection status. The later analysis used no new phenotypic data to find candidate immune exposures, relying instead on TCR beta sequences and their occurrence across donors. Around 300 gigabases of sequencing data and roughly 90 million unique TCR sequences were included in an early release covering under 650 HLA-typed donors. A later analysis re-examined previously published TCR beta repertoires from more than 650 donors and added high-resolution HLA genotyping to investigate patterns of TCR occurrence. Four to six DR-DQ haplotypes were handled as single units for association and clustering, since linkage in the cohort was strong. All discovery cohort repertoires had been generated on a single sequencing platform.

V has 4 bases trimmed and J has 1 base trimmed; junction bases matching no gene number 2. The CDR3 has 14 amino acids, counting the end cysteine and phenylalanine. CDR3 DNA is the only sequence kept; it has 42 bases, read in frame from the first base. The germline V gene supplies CDR1 SGHRS and CDR2 YFSETQ. Comments on this clone: Its target antigen remains unknown. Base qualities are missing; no much larger clone stands one base away.

Summary of the overall study and its limitations: A further reported finding was that TCR beta sequences accurately predicted the HLA-A and HLA-B alleles for most subjects in the first cohort. A later analysis found that most CMV-associated TCR beta chains appeared HLA-restricted, with HLA associations seemingly driven largely by CMV exposure. The authors suggested that the approach could potentially be generalized to other disease states and immunological phenotypes. Because HLA typing was unavailable for some donors at each locus, only the typed subset was used in association tests. Sequencing depth was assumed to be roughly uniform across donors in the presence/absence analyses, though that assumption may not hold. In both the original and validation cohorts, the classifier was reported to diagnose cytomegalovirus status with high specificity and sensitivity. In an earlier analysis of around 600 of the donors, most TCR beta V segments were observed in productive rearrangements about 90% or about 30% of the time, broadly matching IMGT annotations. According to a later analysis, TCR association rates differed among HLA loci, with DRB1 alleles showing the most associated TCRs and HLA-C alleles showing the fewest. A later analysis reported that several top co-occurrence clusters appeared linked to parvovirus B19, influenza, CMV and Epstein-Barr virus. The only immune exposure information available for the cohort was CMV serostatus. An association between a missense DCLRE1C variant and V-gene and J-gene trimming of TCR beta chains was found in a later genetic analysis and replicated in an independent cohort. Correlated functional status among segregating V segments might reflect linkage disequilibrium, but an unknown experimental factor could not be ruled out. A later analysis associated roughly 17,000 TCR beta sequences with specific HLA alleles at a false discovery rate of 0.05. The 87-base-pair reads could not distinguish some IMGT-functional V segments, including TRBV6-2 and TRBV6-3, so those segments were excluded. In this cohort, only TCR beta chains were sequenced, and detectable features were limited by the absence of alpha or paired-chain data. A group of highly shared sequence variants was considered likely to be a technical artifact of the sequencing pipeline. Assigning TCR associations to individual alleles was difficult when HLA alleles, especially DR and DQ, strongly co-occurred. Across donors, most TCR sequences were observed very rarely, whereas some public TCRs were present in many individuals. Fewer than 20 rarely observed V segments, including chromosome 9 orphons, were excluded from the earlier analysis of approximately 500 of the donors because counts were too low. Compared with equally common non-associated chains, HLA-associated TCR beta chains in a later analysis were more clonally expanded and had lower generation probabilities. In the study, some 160 TCR beta chains were listed as associated with cytomegalovirus. Compared with the approximately 700-donor mean, donors in an Asian-associated ancestry cluster had fewer N-insertions in productive TCRs, according to a later genetic analysis. In vitro tests confirmed that a few of the cytomegalovirus-associated TCR beta chains recognize cytomegalovirus antigens.

The receptor library was made with the immunoSEQ multiplex PCR assay. For the multiplex PCR, a mixture combining 60 forward primers for TCR Vbeta segments and 13 reverse primers for TCR Jbeta segments was used. The CDR3 region of rearranged TCR beta genes was amplified from genomic DNA by a multiplex PCR assay. Amplified TCR beta libraries were sequenced as 87-base-pair reads on the Illumina HiSeq System. The paper's processing steps were these. In a later analysis, tens of millions of unique TCR beta chains were counted across the 500 to 700 repertoires, and roughly 11 million of these chains were shared by at least two donors. To remove PCR and sequencing errors, raw reads were error-corrected and collapsed into unique sequences using a nearest-neighbor algorithm that merged closely related sequences. To assign V, D and J gene segments, CDR3 sequences were aligned to IMGT reference sequences. For a sequence to be retained, at least a six-nucleotide match to both a V gene segment and a J gene segment was required. Rearrangements were called productive when the CDR3 lacked stop codons and stayed in frame with V and J; all others were non-productive. Following IMGT convention, CDR3 was defined as the stretch from the second conserved V-encoded cysteine to the conserved J-encoded phenylalanine. In an earlier analysis of approximately 500 of the donors, sequences lacking an unambiguous match to a single V gene segment were excluded. In an earlier analysis of 587 of the donors, a V segment was called functional when productive rearrangements were above 56.7%, and segregating when the standard deviation between donors exceeded 5%. A statistical classification framework was developed to diagnose cytomegalovirus status using the catalog of TCR beta chain sequences. In a later analysis, V and J genes were assigned by comparing TCR nucleotide sequences against IMGT/GENE-DB human TR gene sequences. A later analysis assigned CDR3 sequences and most-parsimonious VDJ recombination scenarios with the TCRdist pipeline. A later analysis defined each TCR beta chain by its CDR3 amino acid sequence plus V-gene family, and excluded reads lacking a unique V-gene family. As a way to deal with suspected cross-contamination and a sequencing artifact, a later analysis dropped under 600 nucleotide sequences that were highly shared and had low generation probability. In a later analysis, a clonal expansion index was calculated for each public chain from normalized within-repertoire ranks of inferred template counts. A later analysis computed generation probabilities with a VDJ recombination model fitted to out-of-frame rearrangements, and checked the results against IGoR. Hypergeometric tests were used in a later analysis to score TCR-TCR, TCR-HLA and TCR-CMV co-occurrence, with a repertoire-size bias correction applied to the TCR pairs. In a later analysis, false discovery rates were estimated by permuting HLA or CMV assignments 20 times. In a later analysis, co-occurring TCRs were grouped using DBSCAN, and TCRdist sequence similarity was added for clustering within HLA-allele-positive subsets. Co-occurrence clustering excluded repertoires with fewer than 30,000 or more than 120,000 public chains, plus five with anomalous nucleotide sharing. Here the immuneACCESS table is served through TCRdb, limited to in-frame sequences with V and J called. Missing clones are a known gap in these copies; in checked studies unresolved V genes cover under half, and the rest lacks a known reason. V and J calls plus clone size are reproduced from that table; the DNA served to infer D and trimming. This sample gives around 190,000 clones in total; roughly 77% of them show up just once. 1.6% of the sample goes to the ten largest clones.

The cohort comprised hundreds of healthy bone marrow donors. Cohort members were all nominally healthy when sampled, although unrecorded immune exposures were likely present. The donor was CMV seronegative and was included in the group of under 450 seronegative cohort members. A peripheral blood sample was collected from each donor, and TCR beta sequencing was performed on peripheral blood mononuclear cells. Genomic DNA was extracted from the blood cell samples with the Qiagen DNeasy Blood Extraction Kit. The TCR was taken from a woman in her fifties or sixties in good health and CMV-seronegative. The source material was PBMCs. The rearranged segments are TRBV5-1 and TRBJ1-1, and 9 bases in between align with TRBD1. The nucleotides read TGCGCCAGCAGCAAGGGACAGGGGAACACTGAAGCTTTCTTT. Translated, this is CASSKGQGNTEAFF.